This record looks at one T cell receptor (beta chain) sequence and its context. As yet, its antigen is unknown. The repertoire was sequenced with immunoSEQ multiplex PCR; TCRdb's copy has only in-frame clones and lacks some. The sample lists roughly 1,500,000 clones, just under 99% occurring once. The germline gives CDR1 SGHDN, CDR2 FVKESK. The length of the CDR3 is 15 residues. With V trimmed by 4 bases and J by 2 bases, 3 bases remained unmatched. This specimen comes from a study of shared clonotypes between healthy human individuals. Overall study results and limits: Non-shared clonotypes showed lower generation probabilities than clonotypes common to all four donors.

The specimen was naive CD4+ T cells sorted from blood. Stated subset: CD45RA+ positively selected. The sequence derives from a man aged 30-40 years in good health. The chain carries TRBV14 and TRBJ2-1, with 9 bases identical to TRBD2. The CDR3 bases are TGTGCCAGCAGCCCCCGACTAGCGGCCTACAATGAGCAGTTCTTC. Translated, it gives CASSPRLAAYNEQFF.